This note documents a single TCR beta chain sequence. Its antigen has not been determined. The record has no base qualities; no much larger clone is one base away. The donors were healthy, HIV-negative adults with no recently reported acute infections or vaccinations. Only Caucasian adults living in Nashville, Tennessee, USA were represented among the donors. CD4+ T cells were enriched by magnetic negative selection, after which naive cells were positively selected on CD45RA and the negative fraction was taken as the memory subset. Blood was collected by leukapheresis, and PBMCs were isolated by Ficoll-Histopaque density gradient centrifugation and then cryopreserved in liquid nitrogen vapor phase. Purity and quantity of every magnetically sorted T cell population were checked by analytical flow cytometry. Each sorted fraction had its genomic DNA isolated and then quantified by UV absorbance on a Nanodrop 2000c.

This specimen belongs to a study of shared clonotypes between healthy human individuals (dated by TCRdb to about 2020). Regarding the complete study: Three men and a couple of women, aged 18 to 49 years, made up the cohort. For each donor, three plates each were used for CD4 naive and CD4 memory, two plates were used for CD8 naive, and one plate was used for CD8 memory. The study deeply sequenced blood TCR repertoires of five healthy adults to estimate repertoire size and the extent of clonotype sharing between individuals. To increase sequencing depth and limit assay-specific biases, TCR repertoire library preparation and sequencing were carried out by different laboratories using diverse techniques. Leukapheresis yielded between about 0.9 and 10 billion PBMCs per donor.

Overall study outcomes, separate from this receptor: Sampling was restricted to blood, and TCR repertoires in tissues likely differ from the TCR repertoires found in blood. Because the study included only a small number of donors, the genetic and exposure-history diversity represented was limited. Even with the large sequencing depth, rarefaction of the sorted-subset datasets indicated that sequencing was incomplete. Across four donors, roughly 5.1% of naive CD4, roughly 3.3% of naive CD8, under 2.5% of memory CD4, and over 0.35% of memory CD8 clonotypes were shared. Naive subsets generally had larger estimated clonotype richness than memory subsets. Clonotypes shared by all four sorted-subset donors showed higher generation probabilities than non-shared clonotypes. Based on pairwise subsampling, the degree of clonotype sharing among donors was expected to be affected by sequencing depth.

V and J are trimmed by 5 bases and 3 bases, and the gene matches miss 7 bases of the junction. The CDR3 measures 15 amino acids from cysteine to phenylalanine. The only DNA kept is the CDR3, 45 bases in frame from the first base. CDR1 and CDR2, looked up from the germline V gene (reference sequence), are LNHDA and SQIVND. Using the deep immunoSEQ assay, multiplex PCR amplified TCR CDR3 regions from genomic DNA. Extracted genomic DNA from each cell subset was distributed evenly across all wells of several immunoSEQ 96-well plates, and each plate was treated as a replicate. For sorted subsets, each replicate PCR was loaded with about 200 ng genomic DNA, equivalent to 30,000 or so T cell genomes. Purified libraries were quantified with a Qubit 3.0 fluorometer, sized on a Bioanalyzer 2100, and re-quantified with the KAPA Library Quantification kit. Every immunoSEQ 96-well plate was sequenced on a dedicated single-read 150-cycle Illumina NextSeq 550 flow cell. On the study's bioinformatics: Because the immunoSEQ output held only junctional sequences and lacked quality scores, the filtering could not match the filtering applied to full-length reads. Sequences were annotated with PyIR, a Python wrapper for IgBLAST v1.9, and V/J genes and CDR3 were assigned using IMGT germline references. Reads were removed for weak V/J assignments (E-value above 1e-6), missing CDR3, stop codons, out-of-frame junctions, or ambiguous translated residues. A V3J clonotype was defined by an identical inferred V gene, J gene, and CDR3 amino acid sequence. Percentage overlap between repertoires was calculated by dividing the number of shared unique clonotypes by the size of the smaller repertoire. Richness of each repertoire was evaluated using RTK rarefaction, the Chao1 estimator, and Recon v2.1 estimates of unobserved clonotypes. Generation probabilities were computed with OLGA for all TCRbeta clonotypes obtained by the gDNA method from four donors. In its TCRdb copy, this immuneACCESS table keeps in-frame sequences only and misses some clones. Where compared with another copy, unresolved V genes explain less than half of these, and the others have no known cause. That table furnishes V, J and clone size, whereas the DNA furnished D and trimming. The sample contains approximately 700,000 clones, 60% to 75% of them found a single time. Around 1.8% of the sample is taken by the ten largest.

This TCR derives from a woman between 25 and 40 years old in good health. The sample was memory CD4+ T cells sorted from blood. This sample's cell subset or site label indicates: CD45RA-negative fraction. The chain employs TRBV19 and TRBJ1-2; TRBD1 fits 9 bases in the junction. The sequenced DNA: TGTGCCAGTAGTTGGGGGACAGGGTCCGACTATGGCTACACCTTC. It translates as CASSWGTGSDYGYTF.